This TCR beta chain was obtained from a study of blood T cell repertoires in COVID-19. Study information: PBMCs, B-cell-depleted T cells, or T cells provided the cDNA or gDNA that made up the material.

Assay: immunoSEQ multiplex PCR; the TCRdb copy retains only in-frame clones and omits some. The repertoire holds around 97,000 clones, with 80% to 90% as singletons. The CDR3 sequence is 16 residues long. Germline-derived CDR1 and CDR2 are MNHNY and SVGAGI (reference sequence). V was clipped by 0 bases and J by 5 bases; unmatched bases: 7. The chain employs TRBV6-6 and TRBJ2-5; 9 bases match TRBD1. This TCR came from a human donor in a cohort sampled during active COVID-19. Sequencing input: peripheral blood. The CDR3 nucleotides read TGTGCCAGCAGTTACTCTACCGGGACAGGGAAGGAGACCCAGTACTTC. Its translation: CASSYSTGTGKETQYF.